These T cell receptor beta chains were read from a single sample in a study of blood T cells in healthy people across ages. MiXCR, run by TCRdb on the 5' RACE reads, gives a single entry per CDR3 protein. The sample yields under 1,100,000 distinct CDR3 sequences, roughly 24% seen once. This sample also belongs to another study, concerning T cells of mothers and their children.

The specimen was blood. The origin of the receptors is a girl aged 2 to 9 in good health. Each CDR3 is given with its conserved first and last residue. Each record gives: clone size, V gene, J gene, D gene, CDR3 protein, CDR3 DNA. The D gene is left open where the match is weak. Clone size appears in some rows only: once, few, many, or a class for an expanded clone.

clone size: -; V gene: TRBV9; J gene: TRBJ1-1; D gene: TRBD1; CDR3 protein: CASSPATGGRTEAFF; CDR3 DNA: TGTGCCAGCAGCCCAGCCACAGGGGGAAGGACTGAAGCTTTCTTT
clone size: few; V gene: TRBV6-6; J gene: TRBJ2-7; D gene: -; CDR3 protein: CASRVGGAYEQYF; CDR3 DNA: TGTGCCAGCCGGGTTGGGGGGGCTTACGAGCAGTACTTC
clone size: few; V gene: TRBV2; J gene: TRBJ1-2; D gene: -; CDR3 protein: CASNQGKAIYGYTF; CDR3 DNA: TGTGCCAGCAACCAGGGAAAGGCTATCTATGGCTACACCTTC
clone size: -; V gene: TRBV7-2; J gene: TRBJ2-7; D gene: TRBD2; CDR3 protein: CAIRLHQGLAGEQYF; CDR3 DNA: TGTGCCATCCGCCTCCACCAGGGACTAGCTGGCGAGCAGTACTTC
clone size: few; V gene: TRBV29-1; J gene: TRBJ2-7; D gene: -; CDR3 protein: CSVVTAGTIYEQYF; CDR3 DNA: TGCAGCGTTGTCACCGCTGGGACAATCTACGAGCAGTACTTC
clone size: -; V gene: TRBV20-1; J gene: TRBJ2-7; D gene: -; CDR3 protein: CSARDWSRGPNYEQYF; CDR3 DNA: TGCAGTGCTAGAGATTGGTCCCGGGGTCCAAACTACGAGCAGTACTTC
clone size: few; V gene: TRBV6-1; J gene: TRBJ2-5; D gene: -; CDR3 protein: CVNEGLGWGQYF; CDR3 DNA: TGTGTTAATGAGGGGTTGGGATGGGGCCAGTACTTC
clone size: -; V gene: TRBV6-2/TRBV6-3; J gene: TRBJ1-1; D gene: -; CDR3 protein: CASGGTMNTEAFF; CDR3 DNA: TGTGCCAGCGGCGGAACAATGAACACTGAAGCTTTCTTT
clone size: few; V gene: TRBV6-5; J gene: TRBJ1-1; D gene: -; CDR3 protein: CASSYSTYTPNTEAFF; CDR3 DNA: TGTGCCAGCAGTTACTCGACGTACACCCCAAACACTGAAGCTTTCTTT
clone size: -; V gene: TRBV12-3/TRBV12-4; J gene: TRBJ2-5; D gene: -; CDR3 protein: CASSFDAGSETQYF; CDR3 DNA: TGTGCCAGCAGTTTTGATGCAGGGAGTGAGACCCAGTACTTC
clone size: many; V gene: TRBV11-2; J gene: TRBJ1-4; D gene: -; CDR3 protein: CASSLRGVGEKLFF; CDR3 DNA: TGTGCCAGCAGCTTAAGGGGGGTTGGTGAAAAACTGTTTTTT
clone size: -; V gene: TRBV6-2/TRBV6-3; J gene: TRBJ2-7; D gene: TRBD2; CDR3 protein: CASSPGTSGGEQYF; CDR3 DNA: TGTGCCAGCAGTCCAGGGACTAGCGGGGGAGAGCAGTACTTC
clone size: few; V gene: TRBV3-1; J gene: TRBJ2-1; D gene: -; CDR3 protein: CASSQDTANEQFF; CDR3 DNA: TGTGCCAGCAGCCAAGATACGGCCAATGAGCAGTTCTTC
clone size: -; V gene: TRBV6-5; J gene: TRBJ2-1; D gene: -; CDR3 protein: CASSYGDLSNEQFF; CDR3 DNA: TGTGCCAGCAGTTATGGGGACCTAAGCAATGAGCAGTTCTTC
clone size: -; V gene: TRBV20-1; J gene: TRBJ1-5; D gene: -; CDR3 protein: CSARRSSNQPQHF; CDR3 DNA: TGCAGTGCTCGCAGAAGTAGCAATCAGCCCCAGCATTTT
clone size: few; V gene: TRBV4-2; J gene: TRBJ1-1; D gene: -; CDR3 protein: CASSQEGMNTEAFF; CDR3 DNA: TGTGCCAGCAGCCAAGAGGGAATGAACACTGAAGCTTTCTTT
clone size: few; V gene: TRBV29-1; J gene: TRBJ2-1; D gene: -; CDR3 protein: CSVSWGSSYNEQFF; CDR3 DNA: TGCAGCGTCTCCTGGGGGAGCTCCTACAATGAGCAGTTCTTC
clone size: -; V gene: TRBV27; J gene: TRBJ2-5; D gene: -; CDR3 protein: CASRGYPRVETQYF; CDR3 DNA: TGTGCCAGTAGAGGCTATCCCCGGGTGGAGACCCAGTACTTC
clone size: -; V gene: TRBV15; J gene: TRBJ2-1; D gene: TRBD2; CDR3 protein: CATSEAGGPNEQFF; CDR3 DNA: TGTGCCACCAGCGAGGCGGGAGGGCCCAATGAGCAGTTCTTC
clone size: -; V gene: TRBV5-1; J gene: TRBJ1-1; D gene: -; CDR3 protein: CASSLTGVSTEAFF; CDR3 DNA: TGCGCCAGCAGCTTGACGGGGGTCAGTACTGAAGCTTTCTTT
clone size: -; V gene: TRBV28; J gene: TRBJ1-4; D gene: -; CDR3 protein: CASSLALEKLFF; CDR3 DNA: TGTGCCAGCAGTTTGGCTCTTGAAAAACTGTTTTTT
clone size: few; V gene: TRBV27; J gene: TRBJ1-2; D gene: -; CDR3 protein: CASSLSGLYYGYTF; CDR3 DNA: TGTGCCAGCAGTTTATCCGGTCTTTACTATGGCTACACCTTC
clone size: -; V gene: TRBV12-3/TRBV12-4; J gene: TRBJ1-1; D gene: -; CDR3 protein: CASNPGGTEAFF; CDR3 DNA: TGTGCCAGTAACCCGGGGGGCACTGAAGCTTTCTTT
clone size: -; V gene: TRBV9; J gene: TRBJ2-1; D gene: -; CDR3 protein: CASSVEAGDEQFF; CDR3 DNA: TGTGCCAGCAGCGTAGAGGCAGGTGATGAGCAGTTCTTC
clone size: few; V gene: TRBV29-1; J gene: TRBJ2-3; D gene: -; CDR3 protein: CSYRDSYTDTQYF; CDR3 DNA: TGCAGCTACCGGGACTCATACACAGATACGCAGTATTTT
clone size: -; V gene: TRBV28; J gene: TRBJ2-1; D gene: TRBD1; CDR3 protein: CASSNSGTAYNNEQFF; CDR3 DNA: TGTGCCAGCAGCAACTCCGGGACAGCTTATAACAATGAGCAGTTCTTC
clone size: -; V gene: TRBV20-1; J gene: TRBJ1-4; D gene: -; CDR3 protein: CSALPPPGFGEKLFF; CDR3 DNA: TGCAGTGCCCTCCCCCCACCCGGGTTCGGTGAAAAACTGTTTTTT
clone size: few; V gene: TRBV28; J gene: TRBJ1-6; D gene: TRBD1; CDR3 protein: CASSQGQGAGSPLHF; CDR3 DNA: TGTGCCAGCAGTCAGGGTCAGGGGGCAGGATCACCCCTCCACTTT
clone size: few; V gene: TRBV20-1; J gene: TRBJ1-4; D gene: -; CDR3 protein: CSARAGGEKLFF; CDR3 DNA: TGCAGTGCTAGAGCGGGGGGAGAAAAACTGTTTTTT
clone size: -; V gene: TRBV15; J gene: TRBJ1-1; D gene: -; CDR3 protein: CATSRDVRGATDTEAFF; CDR3 DNA: TGTGCCACCAGCAGAGATGTCAGGGGCGCAACTGACACTGAAGCTTTCTTT
clone size: -; V gene: TRBV6-2/TRBV6-3; J gene: TRBJ2-1; D gene: TRBD2; CDR3 protein: CASSPGLAGARDDFSSYNEQFF; CDR3 DNA: TGTGCCAGCAGTCCCGGACTAGCGGGAGCCCGCGATGACTTTAGCTCCTACAATGAGCAGTTCTTC
clone size: few; V gene: TRBV20-1; J gene: TRBJ1-4; D gene: -; CDR3 protein: CSARANEKLFF; CDR3 DNA: TGCAGTGCTCGGGCTAATGAAAAACTGTTTTTT
clone size: few; V gene: TRBV18; J gene: TRBJ2-4; D gene: -; CDR3 protein: CASSPEGAKNIQYF; CDR3 DNA: TGTGCCAGCTCACCTGAGGGGGCCAAAAACATTCAGTACTTC
clone size: few; V gene: TRBV7-8; J gene: TRBJ2-5; D gene: TRBD1; CDR3 protein: CASSPRQGAFQETQYF; CDR3 DNA: TGTGCCAGCAGCCCCAGACAGGGGGCATTCCAAGAGACCCAGTACTTC
clone size: few; V gene: TRBV20-1; J gene: TRBJ1-5; D gene: -; CDR3 protein: CSAPSPGQPQHF; CDR3 DNA: TGCAGTGCTCCTTCCCCGGGGCAGCCCCAGCATTTT
clone size: -; V gene: TRBV7-8; J gene: TRBJ2-5; D gene: -; CDR3 protein: CASSLTVPQETQYF; CDR3 DNA: TGTGCCAGCAGTTTGACAGTTCCTCAAGAGACCCAGTACTTC
clone size: -; V gene: TRBV7-2; J gene: TRBJ2-1; D gene: -; CDR3 protein: CASSPSPGTPRVEEQFF; CDR3 DNA: TGTGCCAGCAGCCCGAGCCCCGGGACTCCCCGCGTGGAGGAGCAGTTCTTC
clone size: -; V gene: TRBV28; J gene: TRBJ2-2; D gene: TRBD2; CDR3 protein: CASSSGLAENTGELFF; CDR3 DNA: TGTGCCAGCAGTAGCGGACTAGCGGAGAACACCGGGGAGCTGTTTTTT
clone size: -; V gene: TRBV27; J gene: TRBJ2-5; D gene: TRBD1; CDR3 protein: CASSLGVGGMETQYF; CDR3 DNA: TGTGCCAGCAGTTTGGGCGTAGGGGGCATGGAGACCCAGTACTTC
clone size: few; V gene: TRBV27; J gene: TRBJ2-1; D gene: TRBD2; CDR3 protein: CASSLSGLADYNEQFF; CDR3 DNA: TGTGCCAGCAGTTTATCCGGACTAGCGGACTACAATGAGCAGTTCTTC
clone size: -; V gene: TRBV27; J gene: TRBJ1-4; D gene: -; CDR3 protein: CASADSPNEKLFF; CDR3 DNA: TGTGCCAGTGCAGACAGTCCTAATGAAAAACTGTTTTTT
clone size: few; V gene: TRBV7-6; J gene: TRBJ2-1; D gene: TRBD1; CDR3 protein: CASSLGTGEYYEQFF; CDR3 DNA: TGTGCCAGCAGCTTAGGGACAGGGGAGTATTATGAGCAGTTCTTC
clone size: -; V gene: TRBV14; J gene: TRBJ2-2; D gene: -; CDR3 protein: CASGQDNRHTGELFF; CDR3 DNA: TGTGCCAGCGGCCAAGACAACAGACACACCGGGGAGCTGTTTTTT
clone size: -; V gene: TRBV7-2; J gene: TRBJ2-5; D gene: -; CDR3 protein: CASNDGGVEETQYF; CDR3 DNA: TGTGCCAGCAACGATGGGGGTGTTGAAGAGACCCAGTACTTC
clone size: -; V gene: TRBV4-3; J gene: TRBJ2-1; D gene: -; CDR3 protein: CASSQDQTGQQFF; CDR3 DNA: TGCGCCAGCAGCCAAGATCAGACCGGGCAGCAGTTCTTC
clone size: -; V gene: TRBV29-1; J gene: TRBJ1-1; D gene: TRBD1; CDR3 protein: CSVEPGGTEAFF; CDR3 DNA: TGCAGCGTTGAGCCAGGGGGCACTGAAGCTTTCTTT
clone size: -; V gene: TRBV11-2; J gene: TRBJ1-4; D gene: TRBD1; CDR3 protein: CASSPWTGSGEKLFF; CDR3 DNA: TGTGCCAGCAGCCCATGGACAGGGTCAGGTGAAAAACTGTTTTTT
clone size: -; V gene: TRBV4-1; J gene: TRBJ2-3; D gene: TRBD2; CDR3 protein: CASGIAGGTDTQYF; CDR3 DNA: TGCGCCAGCGGAATAGCGGGGGGCACAGATACGCAGTATTTT
clone size: -; V gene: TRBV7-6; J gene: TRBJ2-7; D gene: -; CDR3 protein: CASSLAEGGQSYEQYF; CDR3 DNA: TGTGCCAGCAGCTTAGCAGAGGGAGGCCAGAGCTACGAGCAGTACTTC
clone size: few; V gene: TRBV11-2; J gene: TRBJ2-1; D gene: TRBD2; CDR3 protein: CASSLELLAGAWGEFF; CDR3 DNA: TGTGCCAGCAGCTTAGAATTACTAGCGGGGGCCTGGGGGGAGTTCTTC
clone size: -; V gene: TRBV4-1; J gene: TRBJ2-7; D gene: -; CDR3 protein: CASRQVEVEASYEQYF; CDR3 DNA: TGCGCCAGCAGGCAAGTTGAGGTCGAGGCTTCCTACGAGCAGTACTTC
clone size: -; V gene: TRBV6-6; J gene: TRBJ1-5; D gene: -; CDR3 protein: CASSYAEYSNQPQHF; CDR3 DNA: TGTGCCAGCAGTTACGCGGAATATAGCAATCAGCCCCAGCATTTT
clone size: -; V gene: TRBV28; J gene: TRBJ1-5; D gene: -; CDR3 protein: CASSDTLSQPQHF; CDR3 DNA: TGTGCCAGCAGTGACACACTGAGTCAGCCCCAGCATTTT
clone size: many; V gene: TRBV27; J gene: TRBJ2-5; D gene: TRBD1; CDR3 protein: CASSLAGGDETQYF; CDR3 DNA: TGTGCCAGCAGTTTAGCAGGGGGAGATGAGACCCAGTACTTC
clone size: few; V gene: TRBV11-3; J gene: TRBJ2-2; D gene: -; CDR3 protein: CATGEVNTGELFF; CDR3 DNA: TGTGCCACGGGGGAGGTGAACACCGGGGAGCTGTTTTTT
clone size: few; V gene: TRBV7-6; J gene: TRBJ1-1; D gene: -; CDR3 protein: CASSLNLQGGTEAFF; CDR3 DNA: TGTGCCAGCAGCTTAAATCTACAGGGCGGCACTGAAGCTTTCTTT
clone size: -; V gene: TRBV15; J gene: TRBJ2-3; D gene: -; CDR3 protein: CATSRGGRELDTQYF; CDR3 DNA: TGTGCCACCAGCAGAGGAGGGCGGGAACTAGATACGCAGTATTTT
clone size: -; V gene: TRBV12-3/TRBV12-4; J gene: TRBJ1-6; D gene: -; CDR3 protein: CASSRGDSPLHF; CDR3 DNA: TGTGCCAGCAGCCGGGGGGACTCACCCCTCCACTTT
clone size: -; V gene: TRBV12-3/TRBV12-4; J gene: TRBJ2-7; D gene: -; CDR3 protein: CASSLAGWYEQYF; CDR3 DNA: TGTGCCAGCAGTTTGGCGGGTTGGTACGAGCAGTACTTC